These T cell receptor beta chains were read from a single sample in a study of CXCR3-negative and CXCR3-positive naive CD8 T cells. TCRdb reprocessed the 5' RACE reads and keeps a single row for each CDR3 protein, giving no DNA. The table for this sample gives roughly 89,000 distinct CDR3 sequences. Sequencing input: naive CXCR3- CD8+ T cells from blood. All receptors derive from a human donor in good health. Some clones in this sample may be carry-over from other donors' samples. Each CDR3 is given with its conserved first and last residue. Size is stated for part of the rows, as once, few or many counts, or as a class when the clone is expanded.

clone_size	v_call	j_call	cdr3_aa
.	TRBV29-1	TRBJ2-1	CSVESPQRETYNEQFF
.	TRBV6-5	TRBJ2-7	CASSSSGTVSLREQYF
.	TRBV9	TRBJ2-1	CASSVEENPYNEQFF
.	TRBV5-6	TRBJ2-5	CASSLALFGETQYF
.	TRBV19	TRBJ2-1	CASSVERGGNEQSF
.	TRBV28	TRBJ1-1	CASSLGGEAFF
.	TRBV29-1	TRBJ2-1	CSVRGLGNEQFF
.	TRBV3-1	TRBJ2-1	CASSQPLATSYNEQFF
.	TRBV11-2	TRBJ2-7	CASSLETGWEQYF
.	TRBV5-1	TRBJ2-7	CASGLGTSHYEQYF
.	TRBV10-2	TRBJ1-1	CASRFGKGPSGTEAFF
.	TRBV10-2	TRBJ2-7	CASSGRGDEQYF
.	TRBV5-1	TRBJ1-1	CASSLEVGQGLRAEAFF
.	TRBV7-8	TRBJ2-2	CASSAEPGLALDGELFF
.	TRBV7-9	TRBJ2-7	CASSPGTSGSKFYEQYF
.	TRBV7-4	TRBJ1-3	CASSLGWTYFKTIYF
.	TRBV20-1	TRBJ2-7	CSARTSERYEQYF
.	TRBV4-2	TRBJ1-1	CASSQGTDSAEAFF
.	TRBV20-1	TRBJ2-6	CSASQGAPGANVLTF
.	TRBV29-1	TRBJ2-1	CSVPRESGQFF
.	TRBV4-1	TRBJ2-1	CASSQGDSFNEQFF
.	TRBV28	TRBJ2-1	CASSLRTGRRGLDNEQFF
.	TRBV28	TRBJ2-7	CASSLRGTDYEQYF
.	TRBV29-1	TRBJ2-7	CSVTGTVTYEQYF
medium-sized	TRBV29-1	TRBJ1-1	CSVEWGMNTEAFF
.	TRBV7-3	TRBJ2-2	CASSSGTSNTGELFF
.	TRBV11-2	TRBJ2-1	CASVLSTHNEQFF
.	TRBV29-1	TRBJ2-7	CSVEKDNSYEQYF
.	TRBV7-9	TRBJ1-1	CASSSPYEMNTEAFF
.	TRBV4-3	TRBJ2-1	CASSQSNEQFF
.	TRBV4-2	TRBJ2-1	CASSLTLEGSSYNEQFF
.	TRBV15	TRBJ2-3	CATSRVLAGAPMTTDTQYF
.	TRBV7-2	TRBJ1-2	CASSLVLRGNYGYTF
.	TRBV29-1	TRBJ2-1	CSVESYRDEQFF
.	TRBV20-1	TRBJ1-6	CSARDLGQGFSPLHF
.	TRBV10-3	TRBJ2-3	CAISQRDREVDTQYF
.	TRBV29-1	TRBJ1-2	CSVEDVWTRRGYTF
.	TRBV7-9	TRBJ1-2	CASSRTGGSYGYTF
.	TRBV4-3	TRBJ1-1	CASSQDTGKNTEAFF
.	TRBV2	TRBJ2-3	CASSAVSERTDTQYF
.	TRBV7-2	TRBJ2-7	CASSRIRDRDRLSSYEQYF
.	TRBV20-1	TRBJ2-1	CSARERAWGQFF
.	TRBV12-3/TRBV12-4	TRBJ2-2	CASSDASGRLGYTGELFF
.	TRBV4-3	TRBJ1-2	CASSQESTGAYGYTF
.	TRBV5-5	TRBJ1-5	CASSLGQGSNQPQHF
.	TRBV29-1	TRBJ2-5	CSVEDPGRGTAQETQYF
.	TRBV29-1	TRBJ2-7	CSAEGPSGEQYF
.	TRBV5-1	TRBJ1-4	CASSLEGSLNEKLFF
.	TRBV29-1	TRBJ2-7	CSVEEAGQGRPYEQYF
.	TRBV15	TRBJ2-3	CATSRDGVIAGDTQYF
.	TRBV29-1	TRBJ2-1	CSVEDLGVGEFMNEQFF
.	TRBV14	TRBJ2-7	CASSPLYLSYEQYF
.	TRBV29-1	TRBJ1-2	CSVETGPYGYTF
.	TRBV9	TRBJ2-6	CASSARTPSGSGANVLTF